The 7 T cell receptor beta chains reported below all come from one sample, sequenced in a study of Graves' ophthalmopathy and Graves' hyperthyroidism. RNA transcripts were the source from which TCR beta CDR3 regions were amplified. The workflow started with a first-round RT-PCR run with HTBI primers and then moved on to a second-round multiplex PCR. TCRdb reprocessed the multiplex PCR reads via MiXCR and lists one record per CDR3 protein. The sample lists about 400,000 distinct CDR3 sequences, 15% to 19% seen once, with 5.5% to 8% in the top ten. Sequenced sample: peripheral blood. Receptor source: a woman aged 18-29 years with stable Graves' hyperthyroidism.

This clonotype was observed at least ten times. J is TRBJ1-2 and V is TRBV7-9; D might be TRBD1 (5 bases). Germline V gene sequence: CDR1 SEHNR, CDR2 FQNEAQ (reference sequence). This CDR3 contains 13 residues. Trimming left V 0 bases short and J 6 bases short, with 8 bases between. The chain's CDR3 is CASSLASRDGYTF. In nucleotides, the CDR3 is TGTGCCAGCAGCTTAGCGTCCAGGGATGGCTACACCTTC.

The chain carries TRBV7-9 and TRBJ1-2; 7 nucleotides match TRBD1. The ends lost 3 bases at V and 8 bases at J; junction bases unmatched: 9. This CDR3 contains 14 residues. Germline loops: CDR1 SEHNR, CDR2 FQNEAQ (reference sequence). This chain's CDR3 is CASSLSGGPEGYTF. CDR3 sequence (DNA): TGTGCCAGCAGCTTGTCAGGGGGACCAGAAGGCTACACCTTC.

Only a few counts were recorded for this clonotype. This CDR3 reads CASSSAGDNTEAFF. CDR3 bases: TGTGCCAGCAGCTCCGCAGGGGATAACACTGAAGCTTTCTTT. This rearrangement joins TRBV13 to TRBJ1-1, with D possibly being TRBD1 (6 bases). The CDR3 loop spans 14 amino acids. Germline V gene data show CDR1 as PRHDT and CDR2 as FYEKMQ (reference sequence). Trimming took off 4 bases at V and 2 bases at J, with 11 bases between the two ends. The entire variable domain, with the rest obtained from reference TRBV13 and TRBJ1-1, is as follows: AAGVIQSPRHLIKEKRETATLKCYPIPRHDTVYWYQQGPGQDPQFLISFYEKMQSDKGSIPDRFSAQQFSDYHSELNMSSLELGDSALYFCASSSAGDNTEAFFGQGTRLTVV.

This clonotype came up many times. CDR3 region: CASRSGTKPQHF. The CDR3 DNA sequence: TGTGCCAGCAGGTCGGGGACCAAGCCCCAGCATTTT. The V call is TRBV28, the J call TRBJ1-5, with a tentative D call TRBD1 (5 bases). This CDR3 region has 12 residues. CDR1 is MDHEN and CDR2 is SYDVKM in the germline V gene. V was cut by 6 bases and J by 8 bases, with 11 bases left in between.

This clonotype has ten or more counts. The rearrangement joins TRBV29-1 to TRBJ1-1; D call uncertain. The CDR3 runs to 13 residues. Per the germline V gene, CDR1 is SQVTM and CDR2 is ANQGSEA. The V and J ends lost 3 bases and 0 bases respectively, with 8 bases between them. The CDR3 DNA is TGCAGCGTTGAGAACAGAATGAACACTGAAGCTTTCTTT. The encoded protein is CSVENRMNTEAFF. Full variable domain (outside the CDR3, taken from reference TRBV29-1 and TRBJ1-1): SAVISQKPSRDICQRGTSLTIQCQVDSQVTMMFWYRQQPGQSLTLIATANQGSEATYESGFVIDKFPISRPNLTFSTLTVSNMSPEDSSIYLCSVENRMNTEAFFGQGTRLTVV.

This clonotype showed up many times. The J gene is TRBJ2-7, the V gene TRBV5-1; 8 positions agree with TRBD1. Per the germline V gene, CDR1 is SGHRS and CDR2 is YFSETQ. The CDR3 runs to 14 residues. Trimming at V came to 0 bases and at J to 4 bases, leaving 3 bases not matched to a gene. The CDR3 protein is CASSLEDREYEQYF. The DNA for the CDR3 is TGCGCCAGCAGCTTGGAGGACAGGGAGTACGAGCAGTACTTC. Looking up the rest from reference TRBV5-1 and TRBJ2-7 gives the full variable domain: KAGVTQTPRYLIKTRGQQVTLSCSPISGHRSVSWYQQTPGQGLQFLFEYFSETQRNKGNFPGRFSGRQFSNSRSEMNVSTLELGDSALYLCASSLEDREYEQYFGPGTRLTVT.

This clonotype has ten or more counts. This chain links TRBV5-1 with TRBJ2-7; TRBD1 is a possible D gene (6 bases). Germline-derived CDR1 and CDR2 are SGHRS and YFSETQ. The V gene lost 4 bases and the J gene lost 2 bases, with 10 bases spanning the gap. The CDR3 contains 13 residues. The CDR3 DNA reads TGCGCCAGCAGCGTGGACAGAACCTACGAGCAGTACTTC. The encoded protein is CASSVDRTYEQYF.